A selection of T cell receptor beta chains follows, all from one sample in a study of T-cell reconstitution after alpha-beta-depleted transplantation in children. In TCRdb, the PCR reads were re-called with MiXCR into one record per CDR3 protein. This table has almost 500,000 distinct CDR3 sequences, around an eighth appearing once. The sample was PBMCs from the stem cell graft donor, taken from the stem cell graft. Receptors originate from a human donor who donated a stem cell graft to a child with combined immunodeficiency. The CDR3 runs from the conserved cysteine through the conserved F or W. Fields, in order: J gene, D gene, V gene, clone size, CDR3 DNA, CDR3 protein. D genes are given only for firm matches. Expanded clones are given a class, and other clones once, few, many or no size at all.

j_call: TRBJ2-4
d_call: -
v_call: TRBV4-3
clone_size: few
cdr3_nt: TGCGCCAGCAGCCAAGAGCCCCCTTTGCGGGGAGCCAAAAACATTCAGTACTTC
cdr3_aa: CASSQEPPLRGAKNIQYF

j_call: TRBJ2-5
d_call: -
v_call: TRBV7-9
clone_size: -
cdr3_nt: TGTGCCAGCAGCTTAATGGATGCGCGGAGGGAGACCCAGTACTTC
cdr3_aa: CASSLMDARRETQYF

j_call: TRBJ2-7
d_call: -
v_call: TRBV28
clone_size: many
cdr3_nt: TGTGCCACCTCCGATAGCACCTACGAGCAGTACTTC
cdr3_aa: CATSDSTYEQYF

j_call: TRBJ2-1
d_call: -
v_call: TRBV19
clone_size: -
cdr3_nt: TGTGCCAGTAGGAAAGCGGCATTCAATGAGCAGTTCTTC
cdr3_aa: CASRKAAFNEQFF

j_call: TRBJ2-3
d_call: -
v_call: TRBV20-1
clone_size: -
cdr3_nt: TGCAGTGCTAGAGAGGATTGGGCCGACTCCACAGATACGCAGTATTTT
cdr3_aa: CSAREDWADSTDTQYF

j_call: TRBJ1-2
d_call: TRBD1
v_call: TRBV6-5
clone_size: -
cdr3_nt: TGTGCCAGCAGTTCGAGGACAGGGATCTTTCTCTATGGCTACACCTTC
cdr3_aa: CASSSRTGIFLYGYTF

j_call: TRBJ2-1
d_call: -
v_call: TRBV24-1
clone_size: many
cdr3_nt: TGTGCCACCAGTGATTTCGGAGCGGACTACAATGAGCAGTTCTTC
cdr3_aa: CATSDFGADYNEQFF

j_call: TRBJ1-1
d_call: -
v_call: TRBV10-3
clone_size: few
cdr3_nt: TGTGCCATCAGTGAGTCGGGGACCCCCCGGAGGGGTGAAGCTTTCTTT
cdr3_aa: CAISESGTPRRGEAFF

j_call: TRBJ2-1
d_call: TRBD1
v_call: TRBV6-2/TRBV6-3
clone_size: -
cdr3_nt: TGTGCCAGCAGACCCTTTATCACAGGGGCCACCGGATCCTACAATGAGCAGTTCTTC
cdr3_aa: CASRPFITGATGSYNEQFF

j_call: TRBJ1-3
d_call: TRBD1
v_call: TRBV20-1
clone_size: many
cdr3_nt: TGCAGTGCCAGGGGGCCGGGGGGAAACACCATATATTTT
cdr3_aa: CSARGPGGNTIYF

j_call: TRBJ2-7
d_call: TRBD2
v_call: TRBV3-1
clone_size: few
cdr3_nt: TGTGCCAGCAGCCAGGGAATAGCGGGAGGAGGTTACGAGCAGTACTTC
cdr3_aa: CASSQGIAGGGYEQYF

j_call: TRBJ2-5
d_call: -
v_call: TRBV20-1
clone_size: -
cdr3_nt: TGCAGTGCTAGGGAGGCAGGGCTGGAGACCCAGTACTTC
cdr3_aa: CSAREAGLETQYF

j_call: TRBJ2-1
d_call: -
v_call: TRBV24-1
clone_size: many
cdr3_nt: TGTGCCACCAGTGATTCAGGCGACCTTAGGGGCAATGAGCAGTTCTTC
cdr3_aa: CATSDSGDLRGNEQFF

j_call: TRBJ1-5
d_call: -
v_call: TRBV15
clone_size: many
cdr3_nt: TGTGCCACCAGCAGAGCCCTTGAGGGAAATCAGCCCCAGCATTTT
cdr3_aa: CATSRALEGNQPQHF

j_call: TRBJ2-5
d_call: -
v_call: TRBV7-2
clone_size: many
cdr3_nt: TGTGCCAGCAGCTTAGTTACAGGGATCCAAGAGACCCAGTACTTC
cdr3_aa: CASSLVTGIQETQYF

j_call: TRBJ1-1
d_call: -
v_call: TRBV6-1
clone_size: few
cdr3_nt: TGTGCCAGCACTGGAGGGGGGCATACTGAAGCTTTCTTT
cdr3_aa: CASTGGGHTEAFF

j_call: TRBJ2-3
d_call: TRBD2
v_call: TRBV20-1
clone_size: -
cdr3_nt: TGCAGTGCTGTGGCCGGGAGGGCCAGGGCAGATACGCAGTATTTT
cdr3_aa: CSAVAGRARADTQYF

j_call: TRBJ2-5
d_call: -
v_call: TRBV18
clone_size: many
cdr3_nt: TGTGCCAGCTCACCACGTCGAGACAGCCAAGAGACCCAGTACTTC
cdr3_aa: CASSPRRDSQETQYF

j_call: TRBJ1-6
d_call: -
v_call: TRBV28
clone_size: -
cdr3_nt: TGTGCCAGCAGTTCCATTATGGGTTCACCCCTCCACTTT
cdr3_aa: CASSSIMGSPLHF

j_call: TRBJ1-5
d_call: -
v_call: TRBV12-3/TRBV12-4
clone_size: -
cdr3_nt: TGTGCCAGCAGCCACCAGAAAAGGGGGATAGGGTTAAATCAGCCCCAGCATTTT
cdr3_aa: CASSHQKRGIGLNQPQHF

j_call: TRBJ2-3
d_call: -
v_call: TRBV24-1
clone_size: few
cdr3_nt: TGTGCCACCAAGGGGCAGCGAAGCACAGATACGCAGTATTTT
cdr3_aa: CATKGQRSTDTQYF

j_call: TRBJ2-1
d_call: -
v_call: TRBV24-1
clone_size: -
cdr3_nt: TGTGCCACCAGTGGGCGTTCTCCCGGTTGGTCCAATGAGCAGTTCTTC
cdr3_aa: CATSGRSPGWSNEQFF

j_call: TRBJ2-5
d_call: TRBD1
v_call: TRBV6-1
clone_size: -
cdr3_nt: TGTGCCAGCAGTGAAGCGGAGGGACAGGGAGGAGAGACCCAGTACTTC
cdr3_aa: CASSEAEGQGGETQYF

j_call: TRBJ1-2
d_call: -
v_call: TRBV20-1
clone_size: few
cdr3_nt: TGCAGTGCCGACCCCCGGCAGGGGACCTATGGCTACACCTTC
cdr3_aa: CSADPRQGTYGYTF

j_call: TRBJ2-3
d_call: -
v_call: TRBV6-2/TRBV6-3
clone_size: -
cdr3_nt: TGTGCCAGCAGTTGCCCGGAAACAGATACGCAGTATTTT
cdr3_aa: CASSCPETDTQYF

j_call: TRBJ2-3
d_call: -
v_call: TRBV10-3
clone_size: -
cdr3_nt: TGTGCCATCAGTGAGTCGTCGCCATCGCCTATAGATACGCAGTATTTT
cdr3_aa: CAISESSPSPIDTQYF

j_call: TRBJ2-7
d_call: -
v_call: TRBV27
clone_size: -
cdr3_nt: TGTGCCAGCAGTCCCCTAGCAGGGGTCGACGAGCAGTACTTC
cdr3_aa: CASSPLAGVDEQYF

j_call: TRBJ2-7
d_call: -
v_call: TRBV27
clone_size: -
cdr3_nt: TGTGCCAGCACCCCTCGGGGTTTCGGTGGGACCTCCTACGAGCAGTACTTC
cdr3_aa: CASTPRGFGGTSYEQYF

j_call: TRBJ2-7
d_call: -
v_call: TRBV20-1
clone_size: many
cdr3_nt: TGCAGTGCTAGTGGAGGACCTGGACTACTCAACTACGAGCAGTACTTC
cdr3_aa: CSASGGPGLLNYEQYF

j_call: TRBJ2-1
d_call: -
v_call: TRBV27
clone_size: many
cdr3_nt: TGTGCCAGCAGTTCAAGTCCGCGTTGGGACAATGAGCAGTTCTTC
cdr3_aa: CASSSSPRWDNEQFF

j_call: TRBJ2-1
d_call: -
v_call: TRBV6-5
clone_size: few
cdr3_nt: TGTGCCAGCAGTGCCACAGGTTATGAGCAGTTCTTC
cdr3_aa: CASSATGYEQFF

j_call: TRBJ2-5
d_call: -
v_call: TRBV7-9
clone_size: many
cdr3_nt: TGTGCCAGCAGCTTAGCGGCGGAGACCCAGTACTTC
cdr3_aa: CASSLAAETQYF

j_call: TRBJ2-1
d_call: TRBD2
v_call: TRBV7-2
clone_size: few
cdr3_nt: TGTGCCAGCAGCTCCCAGCTGGGTAGCGGGCGTAGTGAGCAGTTCTTC
cdr3_aa: CASSSQLGSGRSEQFF

j_call: TRBJ2-1
d_call: -
v_call: TRBV5-4
clone_size: few
cdr3_nt: TGTGCCAGCAGCCTGGACTCCTACTCCTACAATGAGCAGTTCTTC
cdr3_aa: CASSLDSYSYNEQFF

j_call: TRBJ1-1
d_call: -
v_call: TRBV12-3/TRBV12-4
clone_size: many
cdr3_nt: TGTGCCAGCAGTTTGCAGATGAACACTGAAGCTTTCTTT
cdr3_aa: CASSLQMNTEAFF

j_call: TRBJ2-3
d_call: -
v_call: TRBV12-3/TRBV12-4
clone_size: many
cdr3_nt: TGTGCCAGCAGCAACCCCCTGGGCGGGACTCCAGATACGCAGTATTTT
cdr3_aa: CASSNPLGGTPDTQYF